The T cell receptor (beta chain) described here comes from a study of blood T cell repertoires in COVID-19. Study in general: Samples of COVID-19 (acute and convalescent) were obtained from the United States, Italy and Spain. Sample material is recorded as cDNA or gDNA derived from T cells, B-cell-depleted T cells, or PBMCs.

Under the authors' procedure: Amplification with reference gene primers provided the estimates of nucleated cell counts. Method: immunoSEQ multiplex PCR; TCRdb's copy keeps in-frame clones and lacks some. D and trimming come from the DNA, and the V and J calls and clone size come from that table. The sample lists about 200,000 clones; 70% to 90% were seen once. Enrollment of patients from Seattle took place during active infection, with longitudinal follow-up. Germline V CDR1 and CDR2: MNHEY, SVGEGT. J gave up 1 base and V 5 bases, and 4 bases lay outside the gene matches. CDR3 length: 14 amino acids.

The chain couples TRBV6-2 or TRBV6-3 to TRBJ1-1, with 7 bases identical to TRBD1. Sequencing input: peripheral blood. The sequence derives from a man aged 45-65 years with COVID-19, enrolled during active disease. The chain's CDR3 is CASSAWTGNTEAFF. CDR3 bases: TGTGCCAGCAGTGCCTGGACAGGGAACACTGAAGCTTTCTTT.